One and the same sample provided the 21 T cell receptor beta chains below, sequenced in a study of shared clonotypes between healthy human individuals. TCRdb keeps only in-frame clones here, not all; method: immunoSEQ multiplex PCR. The table has roughly 1,800,000 clones, less than 95% seen once. The naive CD8 population came from CD45RO-negative cells selected for CCR7, without terminally differentiated effector memory CD45RA+ cells. Sequencing input: naive CD8+ T cells sorted from blood. These receptors were taken from a man between 18 and 35 years old in good health.

This rearrangement joins TRBV29-1 to TRBJ1-2, with TRBD1 matching over 8 bases. Germline lookup yields CDR1 SQVTM and CDR2 ANQGSEA. This CDR3 spans 11 amino acids. Trimming took 5 bases from V and 13 from J; bases not matched to a gene: 9. This CDR3 is CSVTLQGVATF. DNA of the CDR3: TGCAGCGTTACGCTACAGGGGGTAGCCACCTTC.

This chain connects TRBV13 to TRBJ2-5, with D perhaps given as TRBD1 or TRBD2 (6 bases each). This CDR3 is built from 15 residues. Germline V gene lookup returns CDR1 PRHDT and CDR2 FYEKMQ (reference sequence). V was pared by 2 bases and J by 5 bases, with 15 bases between. The chain's CDR3 is CASSLTRGGRETQYF. DNA of the CDR3: TGTGCCAGCAGCTTAACCAGGGGAGGTCGGGAGACCCAGTACTTC.

V is TRBV30 and J is TRBJ2-4; tentative D call: TRBD1 (5 bases). This CDR3 is built from 12 residues. CDR1 is GTSNPN and CDR2 is SVGIG in the germline V gene (reference sequence). Trimming pared 0 bases from V and 9 bases from J, leaving 9 bases between. CDR3 residues: CAWSVGDSIQYF. The CDR3 DNA follows: TGTGCCTGGAGTGTCGGCGACAGCATTCAGTACTTC.

V usage is TRBV6-6 and J usage is TRBJ1-2; no reliable D call. CDR3 length: 11 residues. V lost 5 bases, J lost 7 bases, and 8 bases lay in between. The germline CDR1 and CDR2 sequences are MNHNY and SVGAGI (reference sequence). The CDR3 reads CASSPVSGYTF. The DNA for the CDR3 is TGTGCCAGCAGTCCCGTGAGTGGCTACACCTTC.

The chain recombines TRBV5-5 with TRBJ1-1, with D unresolved. This CDR3 has 14 residues. Trimming removed 0 bases at V and 4 bases at J, with 10 bases between. CDR1 SGHKS and CDR2 YYEKEE come from the germline V gene (reference sequence). In DNA form, the CDR3 reads TGTGCCAGCAGCTTGGCGGGAGTGGGCACTGAAGCTTTCTTT. Translation: CASSLAGVGTEAFF.

The gene calls are TRBV2 and TRBJ2-7; 10 bases are shared with TRBD1. The CDR3 spans 17 residues. V was clipped by 1 base and J by 5 bases; unmatched bases: 11. Germline CDR1 SNHLY, CDR2 FYNNEI. CDR3 amino acids: CASSEELTGTGVDEQYF. The CDR3 nucleotides are TGTGCCAGCAGTGAAGAGCTTACCGGGACAGGGGTGGACGAGCAGTACTTC.

The chain uses TRBV18 and TRBJ2-2; D is ambiguous. Per the germline V gene, CDR1 is KGHSH and CDR2 is LQKENI. V lost 5 bases and J 5 bases, leaving 6 bases between the germline ends. This CDR3 contains 12 residues. This chain's CDR3 is CASSSQTGELFF. In DNA form, the CDR3 reads TGTGCCAGCTCAAGTCAGACCGGGGAGCTGTTTTTT.

V gene TRBV19 combines with J gene TRBJ2-7; 8 nucleotides match TRBD1. The junction had 6 bases not matched to a gene; V was cut back by 5 bases and J by 0 bases. The germline CDR1 and CDR2 sequences are LNHDA and SQIVND (reference sequence). The CDR3 has 15 residues. The CDR3 loop is CASSPVGQASYEQYF. In DNA form, the CDR3 reads TGTGCCAGTAGTCCGGTGGGACAGGCCTCCTACGAGCAGTACTTC.

The V call is TRBV10-2, the J call TRBJ1-6, with unresolved D. Germline CDR1 WSHSY, CDR2 SAAADI. V lost 7 bases and J 0 bases, leaving 10 bases between the germline ends. The CDR3 runs 15 residues. The CDR3 nucleotides read TGCGCCAGCACGGAGGCGAGCTCCTATAATTCACCCCTCCACTTT. As protein: CASTEASSYNSPLHF.

This chain joins TRBV9 and TRBJ2-3, with a weak D call TRBD2 (6 bases). Germline V gives CDR1 SGDLS, CDR2 YYNGEE. V lost 3 bases and J lost 3, with 14 bases in between. The CDR3 is made up of 15 amino acids. The CDR3 protein is CASSEGTQITDTQYF. The CDR3 DNA sequence: TGTGCCAGCAGCGAGGGGACTCAAATTACAGATACGCAGTATTTT.

For the CDR3, the DNA is TGTGCCAGCAGTCAAACGGACCCCAATCAGCCCCAGCATTTT. Protein: CASSQTDPNQPQHF. This chain links TRBV6-5 with TRBJ1-5; D unclear. The V and J ends lost 5 bases and 3 bases respectively, with 11 bases between them. This CDR3 contains 14 residues. The germline gives CDR1 MNHEY, CDR2 SVGAGI.

The J gene is TRBJ2-7, the V gene TRBV14; D may be TRBD2 (7 bases). The CDR3 spans 15 residues. The V and J ends lost 3 bases and 0 bases respectively, with 12 bases between them. CDR1 SGHDN and CDR2 FVKESK come from the germline V gene. The CDR3 protein is CASSHTGGLSYEQYF. As DNA, the CDR3 is TGTGCCAGCAGCCATACCGGGGGGCTCTCCTACGAGCAGTACTTC. The variable domain in full, completed from reference TRBV14 and TRBJ2-7, reads EAGVTQFPSHSVIEKGQTVTLRCDPISGHDNLYWYRRVMGKEIKFLLHFVKESKQDESGMPNNRFLAERTGGTYSTLKVQPAELEDSGVYFCASSHTGGLSYEQYFGPGTRLTVT.

On this clone itself: This same CDR3 is encoded by further DNA sequences in the sample. The chain carries TRBV27 and TRBJ2-7, with D possibly called TRBD1 or TRBD2 (5 bases each). V shed 5 bases and J shed 6 bases, with 14 bases lying between them. CDR1 MNHEY and CDR2 SMNVEV come from the germline V gene (reference sequence). This CDR3 is 13 amino acids long. The CDR3 DNA reads as TGTGCCAGCAGTCCTGGGGGTCCCGGCGAGCAGTACTTC. Translation gives CASSPGGPGEQYF.

The V call is TRBV13, the J call TRBJ2-3, with 8 bases matching TRBD1. The CDR3 consists of 17 residues. The junction had 18 bases not matched to a gene; V was cut back by 5 bases and J by 8 bases. Germline V gene sequence: CDR1 PRHDT, CDR2 FYEKMQ (reference sequence). The CDR3 is CASSPSTGVSFPGTQYF. The CDR3 coding sequence is TGTGCCAGCAGCCCCTCGACAGGGGTATCCTTTCCCGGTACGCAGTATTTT.

The CDR3 region has the DNA TGTGCCAGCAACCCGGGAGGGGTAGATCAGCCCCAGCATTTT. Translated: CASNPGGVDQPQHF. The chain links TRBV6-1 to TRBJ1-5; TRBD1 might be the D (5 bases). CDR3 length equals 14 residues. V lost 7 bases to trimming and J lost 5 bases, with 15 bases between them. CDR1 and CDR2 from the germline V gene are MNHNS and SASEGT.

A single count supports this clone. V gene TRBV9 combines with J gene TRBJ2-1; TRBD2 agrees at 10 bases. Germline CDR1 is SGDLS and CDR2 is YYNGEE. V was clipped by 4 bases and J by 8 bases; unmatched bases: 9. This CDR3 spans 15 amino acids. As DNA, the CDR3 is TGTGCCAGCAGCACAGCGGGAGGGCAATACGATGAGCAGTTCTTC. It translates to CASSTAGGQYDEQFF.

The rearrangement joins TRBV9 to TRBJ1-4; D is ambiguous. Germline loops: CDR1 SGDLS, CDR2 YYNGEE. Trimming stripped 4 bases from V and 8 bases from J, with 18 bases between. The CDR3 covers 15 residues. For the CDR3, the DNA is TGTGCCAGCAGCTATGGCCGTAGGAAAGAGGAAAAACTGTTTTTT. Translating gives CASSYGRRKEEKLFF.

The chain is built from TRBV19 and TRBJ2-2, with D unclear. The ends were cut back, 3 bases at V and 5 bases at J, with 10 bases in the middle. The CDR3 runs to 14 residues. The V gene's germline CDR1 is LNHDA and CDR2 SQIVND (reference sequence). CDR3: CASSIWSVTGELFF. The CDR3 nucleotides read TGTGCCAGTAGTATCTGGAGCGTGACCGGGGAGCTGTTTTTT.

A note on this clone: The sample has other DNA sequences that encode this CDR3 too. The chain joins TRBV5-4 to TRBJ1-1; D remains ambiguous. CDR3 length: 14 residues. CDR1 and CDR2 from the germline V gene are SGHNT and YYREEE (reference sequence). Trimming left V 2 bases short and J 3 bases short, with 11 bases between. The CDR3 is CASSLVGADTEAFF. In DNA, the CDR3 is TGTGCCAGCAGCTTAGTGGGAGCCGACACTGAAGCTTTCTTT. The full variable domain, its missing parts supplied by reference TRBV5-4 and TRBJ1-1, is ETGVTQSPTHLIKTRGQQVTLRCSSQSGHNTVSWYQQALGQGPQFIFQYYREEENGRGNFPPRFSGLQFPNYSSELNVNALELDDSALYLCASSLVGADTEAFFGQGTRLTVV.

The chain uses TRBV2 and TRBJ2-7; 10 positions agree with TRBD2. Trimming removed 4 bases from V and 5 bases from J; junction bases left unmatched: 11. Germline CDR1 reads SNHLY; CDR2 reads FYNNEI. The CDR3 length is 16 residues. For the CDR3, the DNA is TGTGCCAGCAGTGGGCTAGCGGGAGCCGAGTCCCACGAGCAGTACTTC. Translating it yields CASSGLAGAESHEQYF.

The chain is built from TRBV14 and TRBJ2-5; D is unresolved. CDR3 size: 15 residues. The germline gives CDR1 SGHDN, CDR2 FVKESK. Trimming removed 1 base at V and 2 bases at J, with 11 bases between. For the CDR3, the DNA is TGTGCCAGCAGCCAAGGAGTGAACCCGCAAGAGACCCAGTACTTC. This encodes CASSQGVNPQETQYF.